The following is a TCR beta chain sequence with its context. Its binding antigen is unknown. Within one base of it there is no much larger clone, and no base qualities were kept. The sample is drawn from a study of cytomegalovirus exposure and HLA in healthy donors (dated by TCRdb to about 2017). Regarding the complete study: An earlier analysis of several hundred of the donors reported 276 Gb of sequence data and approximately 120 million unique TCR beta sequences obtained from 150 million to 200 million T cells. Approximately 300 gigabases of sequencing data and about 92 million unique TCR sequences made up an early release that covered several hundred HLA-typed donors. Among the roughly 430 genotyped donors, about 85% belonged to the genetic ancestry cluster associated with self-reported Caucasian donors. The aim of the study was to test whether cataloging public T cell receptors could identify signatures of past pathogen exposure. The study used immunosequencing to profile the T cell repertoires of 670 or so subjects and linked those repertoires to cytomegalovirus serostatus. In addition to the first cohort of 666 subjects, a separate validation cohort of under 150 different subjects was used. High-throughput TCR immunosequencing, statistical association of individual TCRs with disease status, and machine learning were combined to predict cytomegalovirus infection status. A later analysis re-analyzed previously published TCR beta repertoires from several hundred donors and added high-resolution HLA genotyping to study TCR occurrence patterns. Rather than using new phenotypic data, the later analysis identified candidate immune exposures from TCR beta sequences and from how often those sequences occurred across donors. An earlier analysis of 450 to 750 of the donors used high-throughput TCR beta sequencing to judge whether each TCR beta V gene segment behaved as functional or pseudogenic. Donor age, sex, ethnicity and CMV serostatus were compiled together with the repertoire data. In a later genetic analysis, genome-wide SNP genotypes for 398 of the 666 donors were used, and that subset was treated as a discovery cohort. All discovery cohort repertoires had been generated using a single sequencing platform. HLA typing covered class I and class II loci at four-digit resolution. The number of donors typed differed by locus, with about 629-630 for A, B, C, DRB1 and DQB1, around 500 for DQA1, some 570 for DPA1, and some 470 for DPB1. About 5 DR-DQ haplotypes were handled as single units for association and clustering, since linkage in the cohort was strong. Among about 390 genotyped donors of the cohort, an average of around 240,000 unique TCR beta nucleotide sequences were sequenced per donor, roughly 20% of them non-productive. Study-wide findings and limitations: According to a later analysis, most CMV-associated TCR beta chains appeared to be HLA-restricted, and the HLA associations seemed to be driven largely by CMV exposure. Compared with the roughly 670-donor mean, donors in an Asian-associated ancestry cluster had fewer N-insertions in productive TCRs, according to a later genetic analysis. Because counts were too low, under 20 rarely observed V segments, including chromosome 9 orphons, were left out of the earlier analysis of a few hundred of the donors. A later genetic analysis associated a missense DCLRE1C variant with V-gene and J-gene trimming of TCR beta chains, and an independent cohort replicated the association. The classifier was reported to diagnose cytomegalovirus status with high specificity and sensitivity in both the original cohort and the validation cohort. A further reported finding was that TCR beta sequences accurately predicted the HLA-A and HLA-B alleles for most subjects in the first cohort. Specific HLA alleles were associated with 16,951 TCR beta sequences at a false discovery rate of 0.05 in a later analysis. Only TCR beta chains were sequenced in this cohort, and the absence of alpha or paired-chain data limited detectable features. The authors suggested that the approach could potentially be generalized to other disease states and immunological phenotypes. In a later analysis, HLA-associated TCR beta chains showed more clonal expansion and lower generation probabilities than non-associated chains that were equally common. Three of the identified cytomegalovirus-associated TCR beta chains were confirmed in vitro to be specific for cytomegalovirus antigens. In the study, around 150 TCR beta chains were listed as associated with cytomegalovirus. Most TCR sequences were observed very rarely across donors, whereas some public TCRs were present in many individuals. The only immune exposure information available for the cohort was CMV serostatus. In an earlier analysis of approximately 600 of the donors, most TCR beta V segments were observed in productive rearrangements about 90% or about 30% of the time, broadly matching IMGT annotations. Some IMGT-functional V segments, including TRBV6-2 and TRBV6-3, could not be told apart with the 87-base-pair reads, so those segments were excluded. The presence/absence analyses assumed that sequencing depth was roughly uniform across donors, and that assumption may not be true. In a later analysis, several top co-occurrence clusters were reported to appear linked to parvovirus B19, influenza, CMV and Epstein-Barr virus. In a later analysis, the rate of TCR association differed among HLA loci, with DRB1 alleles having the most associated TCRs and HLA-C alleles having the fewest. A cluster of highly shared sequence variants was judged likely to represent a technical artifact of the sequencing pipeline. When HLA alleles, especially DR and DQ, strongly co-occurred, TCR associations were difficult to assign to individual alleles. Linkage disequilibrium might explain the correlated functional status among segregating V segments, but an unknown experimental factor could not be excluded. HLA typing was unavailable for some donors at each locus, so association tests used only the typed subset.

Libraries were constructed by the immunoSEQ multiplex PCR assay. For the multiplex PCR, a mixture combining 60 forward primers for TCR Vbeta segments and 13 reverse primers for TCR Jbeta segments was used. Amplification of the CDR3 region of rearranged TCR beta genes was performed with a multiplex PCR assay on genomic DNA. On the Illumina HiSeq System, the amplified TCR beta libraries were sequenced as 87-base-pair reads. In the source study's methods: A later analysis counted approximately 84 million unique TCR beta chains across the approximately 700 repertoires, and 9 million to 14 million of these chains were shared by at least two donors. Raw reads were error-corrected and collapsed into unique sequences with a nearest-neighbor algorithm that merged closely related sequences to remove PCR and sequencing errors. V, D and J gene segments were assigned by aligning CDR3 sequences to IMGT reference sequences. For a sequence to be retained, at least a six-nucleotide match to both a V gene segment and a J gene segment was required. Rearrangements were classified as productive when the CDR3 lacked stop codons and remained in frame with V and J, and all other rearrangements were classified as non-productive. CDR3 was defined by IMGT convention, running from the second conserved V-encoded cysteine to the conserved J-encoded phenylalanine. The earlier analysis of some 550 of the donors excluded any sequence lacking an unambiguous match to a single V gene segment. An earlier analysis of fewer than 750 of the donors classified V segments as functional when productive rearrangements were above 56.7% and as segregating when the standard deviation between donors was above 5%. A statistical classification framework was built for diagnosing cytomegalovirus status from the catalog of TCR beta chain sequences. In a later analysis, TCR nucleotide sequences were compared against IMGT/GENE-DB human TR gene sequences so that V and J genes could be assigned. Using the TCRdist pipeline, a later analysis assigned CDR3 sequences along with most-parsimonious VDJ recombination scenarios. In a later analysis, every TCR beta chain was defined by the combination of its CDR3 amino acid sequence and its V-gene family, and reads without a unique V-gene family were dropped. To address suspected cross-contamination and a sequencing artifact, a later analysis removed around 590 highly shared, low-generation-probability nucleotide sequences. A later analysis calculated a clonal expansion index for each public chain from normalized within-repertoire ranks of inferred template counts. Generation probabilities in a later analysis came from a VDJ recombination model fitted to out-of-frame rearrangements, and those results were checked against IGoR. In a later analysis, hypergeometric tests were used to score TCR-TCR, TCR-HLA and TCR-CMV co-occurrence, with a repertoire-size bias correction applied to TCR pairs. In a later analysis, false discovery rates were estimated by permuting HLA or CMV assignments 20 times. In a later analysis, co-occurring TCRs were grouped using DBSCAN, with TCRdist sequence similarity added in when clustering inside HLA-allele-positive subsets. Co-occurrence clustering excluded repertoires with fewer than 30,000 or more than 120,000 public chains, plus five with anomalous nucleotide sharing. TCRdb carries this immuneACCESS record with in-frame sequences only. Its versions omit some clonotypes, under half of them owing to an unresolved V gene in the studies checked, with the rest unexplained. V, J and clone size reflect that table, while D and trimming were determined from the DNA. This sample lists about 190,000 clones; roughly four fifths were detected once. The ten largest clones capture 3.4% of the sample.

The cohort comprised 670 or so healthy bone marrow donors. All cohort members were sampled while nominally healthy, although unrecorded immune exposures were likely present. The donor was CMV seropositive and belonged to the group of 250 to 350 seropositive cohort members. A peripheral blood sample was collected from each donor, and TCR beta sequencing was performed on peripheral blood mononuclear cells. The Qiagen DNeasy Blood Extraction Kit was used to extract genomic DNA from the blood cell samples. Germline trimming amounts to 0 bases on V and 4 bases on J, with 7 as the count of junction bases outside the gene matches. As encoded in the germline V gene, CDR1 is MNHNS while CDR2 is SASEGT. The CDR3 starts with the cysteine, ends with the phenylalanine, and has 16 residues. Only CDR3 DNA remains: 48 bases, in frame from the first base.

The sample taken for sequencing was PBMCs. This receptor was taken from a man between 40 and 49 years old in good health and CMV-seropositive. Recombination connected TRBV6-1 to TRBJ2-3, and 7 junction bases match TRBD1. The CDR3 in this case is CASSEAGRDRPDTQYF. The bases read TGTGCCAGCAGTGAAGCAGGACGGGACAGACCAGATACGCAGTATTTT.